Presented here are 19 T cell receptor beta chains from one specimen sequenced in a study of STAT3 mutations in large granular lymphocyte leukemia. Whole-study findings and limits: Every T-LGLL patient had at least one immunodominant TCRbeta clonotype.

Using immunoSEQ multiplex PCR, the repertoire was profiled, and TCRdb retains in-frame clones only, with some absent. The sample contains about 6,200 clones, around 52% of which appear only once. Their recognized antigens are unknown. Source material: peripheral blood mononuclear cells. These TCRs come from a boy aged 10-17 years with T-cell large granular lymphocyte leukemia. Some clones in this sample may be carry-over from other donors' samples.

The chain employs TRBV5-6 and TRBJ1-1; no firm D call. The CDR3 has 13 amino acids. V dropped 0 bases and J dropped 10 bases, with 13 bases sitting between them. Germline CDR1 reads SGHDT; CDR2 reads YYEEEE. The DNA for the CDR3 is TGTGCCAGCAGCTTGGCGTCGTTCCGGGTAGCTTTCTTT. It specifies CASSLASFRVAFF.

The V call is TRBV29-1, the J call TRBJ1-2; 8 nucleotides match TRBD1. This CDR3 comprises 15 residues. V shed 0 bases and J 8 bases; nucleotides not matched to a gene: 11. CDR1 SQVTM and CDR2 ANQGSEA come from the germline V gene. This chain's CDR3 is CSVEERGDRGGGYTF. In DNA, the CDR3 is TGCAGCGTTGAAGAGAGGGGAGACAGGGGAGGAGGCTACACCTTC.

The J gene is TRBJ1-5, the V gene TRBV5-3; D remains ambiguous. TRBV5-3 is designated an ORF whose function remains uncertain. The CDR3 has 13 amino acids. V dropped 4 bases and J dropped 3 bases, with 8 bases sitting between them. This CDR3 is CARSIPHNQPQHF. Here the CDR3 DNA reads TGTGCCAGAAGCATACCCCACAATCAGCCCCAGCATTTT.

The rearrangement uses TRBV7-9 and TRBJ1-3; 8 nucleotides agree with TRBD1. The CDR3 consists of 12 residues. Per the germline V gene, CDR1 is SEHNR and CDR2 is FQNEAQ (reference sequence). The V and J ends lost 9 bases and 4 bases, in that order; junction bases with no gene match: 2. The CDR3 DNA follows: TGTGCCAGAGGACAGGGAGGAAACACCATATATTTT. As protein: CARGQGGNTIYF.

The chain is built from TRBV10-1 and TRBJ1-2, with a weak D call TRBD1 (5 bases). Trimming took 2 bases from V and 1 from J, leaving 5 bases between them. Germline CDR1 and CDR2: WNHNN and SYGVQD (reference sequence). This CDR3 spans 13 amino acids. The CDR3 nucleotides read TGCGCCAGCAGTGAGGACAGTAACTATGGCTACACCTTC. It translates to CASSEDSNYGYTF.

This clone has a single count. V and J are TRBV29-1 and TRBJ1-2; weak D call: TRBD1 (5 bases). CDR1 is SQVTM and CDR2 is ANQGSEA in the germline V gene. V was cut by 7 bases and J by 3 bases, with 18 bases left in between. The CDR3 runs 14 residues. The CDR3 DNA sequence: TGCAGCGCCTCTTATGGACCCAGGGACTATGGCTACACCTTC. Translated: CSASYGPRDYGYTF.

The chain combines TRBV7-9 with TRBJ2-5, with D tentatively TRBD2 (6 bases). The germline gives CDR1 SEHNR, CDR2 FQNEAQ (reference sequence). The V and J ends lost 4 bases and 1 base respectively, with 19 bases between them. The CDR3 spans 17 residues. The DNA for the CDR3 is TGTGCCAGCAGCTCACGGGTGGGACTTGCACCCCAAGAGACCCAGTACTTC. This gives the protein CASSSRVGLAPQETQYF.

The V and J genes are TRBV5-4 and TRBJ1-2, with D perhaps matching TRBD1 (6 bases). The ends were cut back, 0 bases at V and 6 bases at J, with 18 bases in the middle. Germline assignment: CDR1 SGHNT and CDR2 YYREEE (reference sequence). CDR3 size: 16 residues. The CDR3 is CASSLVGGLSGDGYTF. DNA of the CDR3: TGTGCCAGCAGCTTGGTCGGGGGGCTTTCGGGCGATGGCTACACCTTC.

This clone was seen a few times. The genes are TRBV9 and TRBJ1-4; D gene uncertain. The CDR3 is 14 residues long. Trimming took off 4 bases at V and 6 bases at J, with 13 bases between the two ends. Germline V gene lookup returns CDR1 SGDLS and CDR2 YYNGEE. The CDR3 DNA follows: TGTGCCAGCAGCACTAATGGGATAGATGAAAAACTGTTTTTT. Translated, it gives CASSTNGIDEKLFF. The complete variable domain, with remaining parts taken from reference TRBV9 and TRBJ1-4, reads DSGVTQTPKHLITATGQRVTLRCSPRSGDLSVYWYQQSLDQGLQFLIQYYNGEERAKGNILERFSAQQFPDLHSELNLSSLELGDSALYFCASSTNGIDEKLFFGSGTQLSVL.

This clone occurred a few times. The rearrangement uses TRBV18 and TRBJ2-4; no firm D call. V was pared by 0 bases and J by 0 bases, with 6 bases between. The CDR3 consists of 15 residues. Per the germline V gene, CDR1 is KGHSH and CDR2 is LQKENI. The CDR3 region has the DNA TGTGCCAGCTCACCACCTTATCGAGCCAAAAACATTCAGTACTTC. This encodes CASSPPYRAKNIQYF.

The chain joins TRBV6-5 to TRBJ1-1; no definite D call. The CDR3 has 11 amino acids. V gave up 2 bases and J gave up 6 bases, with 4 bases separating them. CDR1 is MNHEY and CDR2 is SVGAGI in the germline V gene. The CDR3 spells CASSYGPEAFF. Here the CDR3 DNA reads TGTGCCAGCAGTTACGGGCCTGAAGCTTTCTTT.

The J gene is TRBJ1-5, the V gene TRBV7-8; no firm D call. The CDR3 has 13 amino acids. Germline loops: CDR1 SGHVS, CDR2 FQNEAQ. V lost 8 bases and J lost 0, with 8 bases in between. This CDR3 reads CASARYSNQPQHF. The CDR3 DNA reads TGTGCCAGCGCCCGTTATAGCAATCAGCCCCAGCATTTT.

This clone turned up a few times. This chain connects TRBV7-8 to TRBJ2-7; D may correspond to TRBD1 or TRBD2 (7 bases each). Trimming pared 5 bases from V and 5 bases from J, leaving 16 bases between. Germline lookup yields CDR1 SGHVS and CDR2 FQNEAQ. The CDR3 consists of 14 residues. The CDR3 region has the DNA TGTGCCAGCAGCCCAGGGGGGGCGTTACACGAGCAGTACTTC. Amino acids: CASSPGGALHEQYF. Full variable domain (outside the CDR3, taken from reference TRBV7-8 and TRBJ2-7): GAGVSQSPRYKVAKRGQDVALRCDPISGHVSLFWYQQALGQGPEFLTYFQNEAQLDKSGLPSDRFFAERPEGSVSTLKIQRTQQEDSAVYLCASSPGGALHEQYFGPGTRLTVT.

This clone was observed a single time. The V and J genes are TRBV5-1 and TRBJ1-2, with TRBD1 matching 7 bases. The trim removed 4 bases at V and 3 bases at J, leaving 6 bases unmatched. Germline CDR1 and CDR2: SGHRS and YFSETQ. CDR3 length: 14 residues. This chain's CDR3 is CASSRWDSDYGYTF. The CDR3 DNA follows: TGCGCCAGCAGCCGTTGGGACAGTGACTATGGCTACACCTTC.

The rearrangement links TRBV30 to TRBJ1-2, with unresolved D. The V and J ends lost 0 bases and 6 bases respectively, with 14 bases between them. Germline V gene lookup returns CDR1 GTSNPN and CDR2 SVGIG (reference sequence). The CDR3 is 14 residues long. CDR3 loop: CAWSVMGRGHGYTF. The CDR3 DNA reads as TGTGCCTGGAGTGTAATGGGAAGAGGCCATGGCTACACCTTC.

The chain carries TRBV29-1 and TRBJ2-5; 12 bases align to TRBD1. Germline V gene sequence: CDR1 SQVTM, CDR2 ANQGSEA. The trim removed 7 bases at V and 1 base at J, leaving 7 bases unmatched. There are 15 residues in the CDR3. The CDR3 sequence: CSGGGTGGPQETQYF. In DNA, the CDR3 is TGCAGCGGGGGGGGGACAGGGGGCCCCCAAGAGACCCAGTACTTC. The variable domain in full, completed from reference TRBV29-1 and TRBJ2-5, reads SAVISQKPSRDICQRGTSLTIQCQVDSQVTMMFWYRQQPGQSLTLIATANQGSEATYESGFVIDKFPISRPNLTFSTLTVSNMSPEDSSIYLCSGGGTGGPQETQYFGPGTRLLVL.

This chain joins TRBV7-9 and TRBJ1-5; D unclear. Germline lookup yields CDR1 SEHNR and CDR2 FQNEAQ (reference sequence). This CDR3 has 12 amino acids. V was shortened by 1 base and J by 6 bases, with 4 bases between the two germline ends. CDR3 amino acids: CASSLEAQPQHF. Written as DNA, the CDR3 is TGTGCCAGCAGCTTAGAGGCTCAGCCCCAGCATTTT. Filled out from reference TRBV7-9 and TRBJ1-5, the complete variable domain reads DTGVSQNPRHKITKRGQNVTFRCDPISEHNRLYWYRQTLGQGPEFLTYFQNEAQLEKSRLLSDRFSAERPKGSFSTLEIQRTEQGDSAMYLCASSLEAQPQHFGDGTRLSIL.

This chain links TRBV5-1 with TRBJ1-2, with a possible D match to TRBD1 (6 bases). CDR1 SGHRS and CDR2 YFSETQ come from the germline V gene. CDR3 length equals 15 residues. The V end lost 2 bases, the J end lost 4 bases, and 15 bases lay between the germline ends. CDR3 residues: CASSLKQGLLYGYTF. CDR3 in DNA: TGCGCCAGCAGCTTAAAACAGGGACTCCTCTATGGCTACACCTTC.

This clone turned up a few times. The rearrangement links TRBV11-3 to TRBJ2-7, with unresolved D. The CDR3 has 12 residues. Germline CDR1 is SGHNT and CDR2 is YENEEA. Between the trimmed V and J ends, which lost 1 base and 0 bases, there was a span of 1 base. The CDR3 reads CASSLVSYEQYF. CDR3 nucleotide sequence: TGTGCCAGCAGCTTAGTCTCCTACGAGCAGTACTTC.